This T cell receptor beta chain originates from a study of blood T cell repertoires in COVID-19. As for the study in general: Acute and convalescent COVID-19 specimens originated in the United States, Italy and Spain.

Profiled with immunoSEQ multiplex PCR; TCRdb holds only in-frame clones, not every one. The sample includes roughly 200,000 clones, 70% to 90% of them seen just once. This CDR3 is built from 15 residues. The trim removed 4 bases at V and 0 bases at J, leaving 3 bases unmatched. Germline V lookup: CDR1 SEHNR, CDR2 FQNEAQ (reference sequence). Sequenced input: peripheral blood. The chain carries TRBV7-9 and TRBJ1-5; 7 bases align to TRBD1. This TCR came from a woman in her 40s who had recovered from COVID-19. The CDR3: CASSSQGNSNQPQHF. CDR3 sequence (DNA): TGTGCCAGCAGCTCACAGGGGAATAGCAATCAGCCCCAGCATTTT.